This TCR beta chain was documented in a study of T-cell memory formation after mild COVID-19. At the level of the study: Largely, TCR clusters stayed within a single donor. The study's findings and limits: Pre-infection memory carried some responding clones, suggesting that cross-reactive memory joined. Most CD4+ clones that shrank were in CM and EM, while CD8+ ones turned up in EMRA.

Amplification by 5'RACE using constant-segment primers produced TCR alpha and TCR beta cDNA libraries that carried sample barcodes and UMIs. TCRdb re-called the 5' RACE reads through MiXCR, storing one row per CDR3 protein. This table holds roughly 260,000 distinct CDR3 sequences, roughly 15% found once. The CDR3 runs 13 residues. Trimming removed 1 base at V and 5 bases at J, with 7 bases between. Germline CDR1 and CDR2: SGHRS and YFSETQ. The table lists this clonotype with many counts. Its specificity is not known. Sequenced: PBMCs or a T cell subset sorted from them (not recorded which). The sequence came from a man aged 18-30 years who had mild COVID-19 (a few samples of this study predate the infection). Cell type and time point are not known. The chain joins TRBV5-1 to TRBJ2-4, with no clear D. The CDR3 spells CASSLNGENIQYF. DNA for the CDR3: TGCGCCAGCAGCTTGAACGGAGAAAACATTCAGTACTTC.